What follows is one TCR beta chain and its context. Repertoires were generated with immunoSEQ multiplex PCR, while TCRdb's copy carries only in-frame clones and drops some. Of some 140,000 clones listed, 75% to 95% are singletons. The entry originates in a study of blood T cell repertoires in COVID-19. The CDR3 is made up of 15 amino acids. CDR1 is LNHDA and CDR2 is SQIVND in the germline V gene (reference sequence). Unmatched junction bases numbered 6, after V lost 4 bases and J lost 8 bases. The TCR sequence derives from a middle-aged man with acute or convalescent COVID-19. J is TRBJ2-2 and V is TRBV19; TRBD1 aligns across 11 bases. Specimen: peripheral blood. The CDR3 nucleotides read TGTGCCAGTAGTAACGGACAGGGGGCTGGTGGGGAGCTGTTTTTT. Translating gives CASSNGQGAGGELFF.